Each of the 10 T cell receptor beta chains below was sequenced from the same sample in a study of blood T cell repertoires in COVID-19. Clones were read by immunoSEQ multiplex PCR, and TCRdb kept only the in-frame ones, dropping some. The table records about 140,000 clones, around 87% of them present only once. The sequenced sample was peripheral blood. Receptors originate from a human donor in a cohort sampled during active COVID-19.

In its sample, this clone was seen once. The gene calls are TRBV19 and TRBJ1-4, with TRBD1 as a possible D gene (6 bases). CDR3 size: 15 residues. CDR1 LNHDA and CDR2 SQIVND come from the germline V gene (reference sequence). Trimming took off 3 bases at V and 5 bases at J, with 13 bases between the two ends. CDR3 protein: CASSIYRAPNEKLFF. The CDR3 DNA follows: TGTGCCAGTAGTATCTACAGGGCCCCCAATGAAAAACTGTTTTTT.

The chain couples TRBV5-8 to TRBJ1-2; D remains unclear. There are 13 residues in the CDR3. From germline, CDR1 is SGHTS and CDR2 YDEGEE. V lost 0 bases to trimming and J lost 1 base, with 4 bases between them. CDR3 protein: CASSLGSNYGYTF. The DNA of the CDR3 is TGTGCCAGCAGCTTGGGGAGTAACTATGGCTACACCTTC.

V usage is TRBV5-6 and J usage is TRBJ1-5; 7 nucleotides match TRBD1. Germline-derived CDR1 and CDR2 are SGHDT and YYEEEE. The CDR3 sequence is 14 residues long. The V gene end was trimmed by 4 bases and the J gene end by 3 bases; junction bases not matched to a gene: 4. The CDR3 loop is CASSTGTANQPQHF. For the CDR3, the DNA is TGTGCCAGCAGCACCGGGACAGCCAATCAGCCCCAGCATTTT.

This chain joins TRBV27 and TRBJ2-5; possibly TRBD2 for D (7 bases). The CDR3 is 16 residues long. CDR1 and CDR2 from the germline V gene are MNHEY and SMNVEV (reference sequence). The V and J ends lost 5 bases and 1 base respectively, with 17 bases between them. The CDR3 DNA sequence: TGTGCCAGCAGTCCTGAGGGGGGGGCTTCCCAAGAGACCCAGTACTTC. Translated: CASSPEGGASQETQYF.

This clone was counted once. V gene TRBV19 combines with J gene TRBJ2-2; maybe TRBD2 (6 bases). The CDR3 consists of 13 residues. V dropped 2 bases and J dropped 6 bases, with 7 bases sitting between them. Germline V CDR1 and CDR2: LNHDA, SQIVND (reference sequence). For the CDR3, the DNA is TGTGCCAGTAGTATAACGGGGGCCGGGGAGCTGTTTTTT. Protein product: CASSITGAGELFF.

The CDR3 bases are TGTGCCAGTACCTTATCAGGGCCGGATCAGCCCCAGCATTTT. Its protein is CASTLSGPDQPQHF. This chain links TRBV19 with TRBJ1-5; TRBD1 is a possible D gene (5 bases). This CDR3 is 14 amino acids long. V was clipped by 7 bases and J by 5 bases, with 15 bases between them. Germline CDR1 reads LNHDA; CDR2 reads SQIVND (reference sequence).

The V gene is TRBV20-1, the J gene TRBJ2-5, with D perhaps matching TRBD2 (5 bases). V dropped 5 bases and J dropped 7 bases, with 11 bases sitting between them. The CDR3 covers 11 residues. Germline V CDR1 and CDR2: DFQATT, SNEGSKA (reference sequence). The CDR3 here is CSAPLAGTQYF. In DNA, the CDR3 is TGCAGTGCTCCTCTAGCCGGGACCCAGTACTTC.

This clone was counted a single time. This chain connects TRBV7-8 to TRBJ1-1, with no clear D. V lost 2 bases and J 3 bases, leaving 10 bases between the germline ends. The CDR3 has 14 residues. CDR1 is SGHVS, CDR2 FQNEAQ, per germline. The DNA of the CDR3 is TGTGCCAGCAGCTTAATAGGGAGGGACACTGAAGCTTTCTTT. Translation gives CASSLIGRDTEAFF.

The table lists this clone with a few counts. The V and J genes are TRBV4-1 and TRBJ2-3; the match to TRBD2 covers 8 bases. The ends lost 3 bases at V and 1 base at J; junction bases unmatched: 6. CDR1 and CDR2 (germline): MGHRA, YSYEKL. The CDR3 has 16 residues. CDR3 protein: CASSHSSGRGTDTQYF. In DNA form, the CDR3 reads TGCGCCAGCAGCCATAGTTCCGGGAGGGGCACAGATACGCAGTATTTT.

This sequence joins TRBV28 and TRBJ2-1; D not resolved. V was trimmed by 3 bases and J by 3 bases, leaving 12 bases between them. CDR3 size: 15 residues. Germline V gene sequence: CDR1 MDHEN, CDR2 SYDVKM. The CDR3 DNA reads as TGTGCCAGCAGTTTCAGGATCCAAAACTACAATGAGCAGTTCTTC. Protein: CASSFRIQNYNEQFF.